The subject of this entry is one T cell receptor (beta chain). What it binds is unknown. This specimen belongs to a study of cytomegalovirus exposure and HLA in healthy donors. Findings of the study overall: Clonal expansion was found to be greater in HLA-associated TCR beta chains than in equally common others in a later analysis.

The primer mix had 60 Vbeta and 13 Jbeta primers. Assay used: immunoSEQ multiplex PCR; TCRdb lists only in-frame clones, some missing. The sample has roughly 100,000 clones, and its top ten clones hold 15%. The CDR3 sequence is 15 residues long. Trimming left V 3 bases short and J 0 bases short, with 13 bases between. Germline V gives CDR1 GTSNPN, CDR2 SVGIG (reference sequence). The V gene is TRBV30, the J gene TRBJ2-3, with a possible D match to TRBD2 (6 bases). This TCR derives from a man aged 45-65 years in good health and CMV-seropositive. The sequencing input was PBMCs. CDR3 loop: CAWRITSRSTDTQYF. In DNA, the CDR3 is TGTGCCTGGAGGATAACTAGCCGAAGCACAGATACGCAGTATTTT.